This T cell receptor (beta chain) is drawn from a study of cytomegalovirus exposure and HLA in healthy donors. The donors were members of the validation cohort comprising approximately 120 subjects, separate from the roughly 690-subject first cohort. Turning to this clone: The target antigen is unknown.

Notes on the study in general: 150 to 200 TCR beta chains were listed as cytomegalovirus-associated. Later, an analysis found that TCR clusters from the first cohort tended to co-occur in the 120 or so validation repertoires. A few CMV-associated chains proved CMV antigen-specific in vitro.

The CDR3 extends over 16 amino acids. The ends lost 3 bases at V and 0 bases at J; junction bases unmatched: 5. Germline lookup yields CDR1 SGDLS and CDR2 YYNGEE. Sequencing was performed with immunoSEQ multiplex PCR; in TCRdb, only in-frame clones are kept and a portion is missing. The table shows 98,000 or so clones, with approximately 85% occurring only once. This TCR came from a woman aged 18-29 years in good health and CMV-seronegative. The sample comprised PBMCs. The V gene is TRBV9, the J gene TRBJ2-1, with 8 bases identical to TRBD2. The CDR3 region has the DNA TGTGCCAGCAGCGCCCAGCGGGGGCTCTCCTACAATGAGCAGTTCTTC. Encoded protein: CASSAQRGLSYNEQFF. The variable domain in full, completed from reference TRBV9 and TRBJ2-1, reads DSGVTQTPKHLITATGQRVTLRCSPRSGDLSVYWYQQSLDQGLQFLIQYYNGEERAKGNILERFSAQQFPDLHSELNLSSLELGDSALYFCASSAQRGLSYNEQFFGPGTRLTVL.